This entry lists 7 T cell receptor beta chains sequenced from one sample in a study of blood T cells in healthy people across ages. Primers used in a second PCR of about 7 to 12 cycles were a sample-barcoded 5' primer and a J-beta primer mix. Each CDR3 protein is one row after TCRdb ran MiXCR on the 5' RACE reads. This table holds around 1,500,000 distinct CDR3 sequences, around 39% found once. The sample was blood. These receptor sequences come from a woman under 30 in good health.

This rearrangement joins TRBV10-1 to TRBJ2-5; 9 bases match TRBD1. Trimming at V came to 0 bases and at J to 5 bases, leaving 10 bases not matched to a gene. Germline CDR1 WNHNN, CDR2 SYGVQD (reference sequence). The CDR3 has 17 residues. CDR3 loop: CASSESTGTGWRETQYF. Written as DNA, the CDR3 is TGCGCCAGCAGTGAGTCGACCGGGACAGGGTGGAGGGAGACCCAGTACTTC.

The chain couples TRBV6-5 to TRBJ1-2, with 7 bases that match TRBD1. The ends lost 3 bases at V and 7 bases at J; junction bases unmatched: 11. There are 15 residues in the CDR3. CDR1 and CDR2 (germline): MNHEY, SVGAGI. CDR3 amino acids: CASSYGQESLLGYTF. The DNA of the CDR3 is TGTGCCAGCAGTTATGGACAGGAATCCCTCCTTGGCTACACCTTC.

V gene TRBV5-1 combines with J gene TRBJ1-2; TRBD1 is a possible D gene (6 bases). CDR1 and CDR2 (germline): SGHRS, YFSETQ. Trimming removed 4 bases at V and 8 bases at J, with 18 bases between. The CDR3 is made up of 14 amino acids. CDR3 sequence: CASSQGLAVFGYTF. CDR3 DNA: TGCGCCAGCAGCCAGGGGTTGGCGGTATTCGGCTACACCTTC. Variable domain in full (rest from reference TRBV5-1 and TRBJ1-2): KAGVTQTPRYLIKTRGQQVTLSCSPISGHRSVSWYQQTPGQGLQFLFEYFSETQRNKGNFPGRFSGRQFSNSRSEMNVSTLELGDSALYLCASSQGLAVFGYTFGSGTRLTVV.

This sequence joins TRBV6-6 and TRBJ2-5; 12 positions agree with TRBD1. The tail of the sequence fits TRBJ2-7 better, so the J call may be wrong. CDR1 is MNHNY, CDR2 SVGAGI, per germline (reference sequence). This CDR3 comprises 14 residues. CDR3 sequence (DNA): TGTGCCAGCAGTTACGGGACAGGGGGCGACGAGCAGTACTTC. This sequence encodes CASSYGTGGDEQYF.

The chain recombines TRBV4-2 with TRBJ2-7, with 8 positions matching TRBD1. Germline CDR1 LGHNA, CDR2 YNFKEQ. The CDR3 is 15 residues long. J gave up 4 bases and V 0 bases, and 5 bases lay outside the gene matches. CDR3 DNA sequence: TGTGCCAGCAGCCAAGATTGGACAGGGAAGTACGAGCAGTACTTC. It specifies CASSQDWTGKYEQYF.

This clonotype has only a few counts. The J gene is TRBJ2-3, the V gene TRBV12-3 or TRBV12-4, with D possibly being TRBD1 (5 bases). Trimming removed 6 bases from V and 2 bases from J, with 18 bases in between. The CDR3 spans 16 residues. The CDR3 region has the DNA TGTGCCAGCAGGCCTGATGCGACAGCATCCACAGATACGCAGTATTTT. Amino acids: CASRPDATASTDTQYF.

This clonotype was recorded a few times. This CDR3 is CAIRTATATSYNEQFF. CDR3 DNA sequence: TGTGCCATCAGAACCGCGACGGCGACCTCCTACAATGAGCAGTTCTTC. V and J are TRBV10-3 and TRBJ2-1; D remains unclear. V shed 6 bases and J shed 0 bases, with 15 bases lying between them. Germline V gene sequence: CDR1 ENHRY, CDR2 SYGVKD. This CDR3 has 16 amino acids.